This entry concerns a single TCR beta chain. Those enrolled, adults aged roughly 18 to 89 years, came from around 25 US areas. This sample was included in a study of blood T cell repertoires in COVID-19. Assay: immunoSEQ multiplex PCR; the TCRdb copy retains only in-frame clones and omits some. There are 140,000 to 150,000 clones in the sample; roughly three quarters occur only once, and approximately 6% lies in the top ten. Germline trimming cut 2 bases from V and 4 bases from J; bases unmatched to any gene: 6. This CDR3 has 16 amino acids. Germline loops: CDR1 MRHNA, CDR2 SNTAGT. The sample was PBMCs or T cells enriched from blood (not recorded which). This TCR was recovered from a woman aged 50 to 65 who had recovered from COVID-19. V and J are TRBV6-4 and TRBJ2-1; the match to TRBD2 covers 9 bases. The CDR3 is CASSDTSGGNYNEQFF. The CDR3, as DNA: TGTGCCAGCAGTGACACCAGCGGGGGGAATTACAATGAGCAGTTCTTC.